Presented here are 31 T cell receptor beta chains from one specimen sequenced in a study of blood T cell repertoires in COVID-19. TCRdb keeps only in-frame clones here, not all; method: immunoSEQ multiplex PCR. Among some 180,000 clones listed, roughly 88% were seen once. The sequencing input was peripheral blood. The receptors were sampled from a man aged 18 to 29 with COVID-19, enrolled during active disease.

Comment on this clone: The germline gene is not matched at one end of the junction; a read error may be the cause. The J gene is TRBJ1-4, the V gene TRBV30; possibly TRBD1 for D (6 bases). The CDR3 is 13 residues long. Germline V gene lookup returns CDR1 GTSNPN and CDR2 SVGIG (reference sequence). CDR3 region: CAWSYRDGEKLLF. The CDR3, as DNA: TGTGCCTGGAGTTACAGGGATGGAGAAAAACTGCTTTTT.

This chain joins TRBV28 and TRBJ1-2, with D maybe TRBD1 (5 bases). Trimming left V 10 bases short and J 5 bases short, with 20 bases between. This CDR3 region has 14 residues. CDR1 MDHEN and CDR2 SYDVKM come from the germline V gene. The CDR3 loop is CATFFLDKPYGYTF. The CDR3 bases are TGTGCCACTTTTTTTCTGGACAAACCTTATGGCTACACCTTC.

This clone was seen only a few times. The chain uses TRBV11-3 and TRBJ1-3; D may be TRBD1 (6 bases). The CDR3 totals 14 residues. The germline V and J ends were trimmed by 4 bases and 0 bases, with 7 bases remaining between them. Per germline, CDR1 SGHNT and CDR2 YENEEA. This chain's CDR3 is CASSSDSSGNTIYF. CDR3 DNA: TGTGCCAGCAGCTCGGACAGCTCTGGAAACACCATATATTTT.

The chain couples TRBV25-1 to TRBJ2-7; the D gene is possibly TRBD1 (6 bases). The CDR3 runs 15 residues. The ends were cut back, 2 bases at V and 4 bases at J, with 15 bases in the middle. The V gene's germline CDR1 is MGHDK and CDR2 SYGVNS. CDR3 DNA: TGTGCCAGCAGTGAACATCCCAGGGGTGGGTACGAGCAGTACTTC. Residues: CASSEHPRGGYEQYF.

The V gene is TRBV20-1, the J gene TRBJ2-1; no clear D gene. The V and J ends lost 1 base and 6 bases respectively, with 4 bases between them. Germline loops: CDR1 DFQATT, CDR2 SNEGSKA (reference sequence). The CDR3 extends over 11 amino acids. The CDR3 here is CSARGLNEQFF. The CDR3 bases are TGCAGTGCTAGAGGGCTCAATGAGCAGTTCTTC.

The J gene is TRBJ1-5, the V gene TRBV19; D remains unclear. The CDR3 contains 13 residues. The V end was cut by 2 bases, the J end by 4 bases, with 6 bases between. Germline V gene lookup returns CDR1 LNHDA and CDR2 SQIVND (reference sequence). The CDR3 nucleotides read TGTGCCAGTAGTATAACAGAGAATCAGCCCCAGCATTTT. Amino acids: CASSITENQPQHF. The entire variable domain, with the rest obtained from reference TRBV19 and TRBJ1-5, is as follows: DGGITQSPKYLFRKEGQNVTLSCEQNLNHDAMYWYRQDPGQGLRLIYYSQIVNDFQKGDIAEGYSVSREKKESFPLTVTSAQKNPTAFYLCASSITENQPQHFGDGTRLSIL.

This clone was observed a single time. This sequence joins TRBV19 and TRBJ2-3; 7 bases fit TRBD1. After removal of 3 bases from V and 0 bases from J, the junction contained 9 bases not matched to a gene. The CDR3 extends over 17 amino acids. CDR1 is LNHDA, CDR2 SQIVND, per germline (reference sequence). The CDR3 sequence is CASSIRGQASSTDTQYF. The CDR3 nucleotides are TGTGCCAGTAGTATTCGAGGACAGGCGTCTAGCACAGATACGCAGTATTTT.

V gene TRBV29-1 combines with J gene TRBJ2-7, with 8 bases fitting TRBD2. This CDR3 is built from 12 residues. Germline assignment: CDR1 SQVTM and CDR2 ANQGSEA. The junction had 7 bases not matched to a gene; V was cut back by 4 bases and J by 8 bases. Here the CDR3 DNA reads TGCAGCGTTGCGACTAGCGAGGGCCAGCAGTACTTC. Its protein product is CSVATSEGQQYF.

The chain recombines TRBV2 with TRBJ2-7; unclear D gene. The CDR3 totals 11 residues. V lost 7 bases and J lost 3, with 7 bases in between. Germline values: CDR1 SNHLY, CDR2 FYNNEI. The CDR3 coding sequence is TGTGCCAGCATTTCAGTCTACGAGCAGTACTTC. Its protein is CASISVYEQYF.

The CDR3 DNA sequence: TGTGCCAGCAGTTACTCTCCAGGTGGTGGCTACACCTTC. The encoded protein is CASSYSPGGGYTF. The V gene is TRBV6-5, the J gene TRBJ1-2, with D unclear. CDR1 and CDR2 (germline): MNHEY, SVGAGI. This CDR3 region has 13 residues. Trimming took off 0 bases at V and 7 bases at J, with 9 bases between the two ends.

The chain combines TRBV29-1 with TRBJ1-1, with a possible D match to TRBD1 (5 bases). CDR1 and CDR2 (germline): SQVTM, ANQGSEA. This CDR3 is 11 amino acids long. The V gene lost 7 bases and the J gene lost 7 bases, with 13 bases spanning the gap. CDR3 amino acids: CSAYRRHEAFF. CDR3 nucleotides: TGCAGCGCCTACAGGCGACATGAAGCTTTCTTT.

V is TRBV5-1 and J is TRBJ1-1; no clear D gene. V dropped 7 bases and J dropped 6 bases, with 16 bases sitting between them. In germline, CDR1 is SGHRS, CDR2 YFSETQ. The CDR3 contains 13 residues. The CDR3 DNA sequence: TGCGCCAGCGCCGAGGCGGGGTCCGCTGAAGCTTTCTTT. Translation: CASAEAGSAEAFF. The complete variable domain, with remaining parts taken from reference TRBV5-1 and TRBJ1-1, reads KAGVTQTPRYLIKTRGQQVTLSCSPISGHRSVSWYQQTPGQGLQFLFEYFSETQRNKGNFPGRFSGRQFSNSRSEMNVSTLELGDSALYLCASAEAGSAEAFFGQGTRLTVV.

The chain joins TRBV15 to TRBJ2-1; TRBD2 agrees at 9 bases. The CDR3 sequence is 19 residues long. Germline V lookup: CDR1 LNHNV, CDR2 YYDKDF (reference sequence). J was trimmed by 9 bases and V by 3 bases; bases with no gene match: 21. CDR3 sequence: CATSRGKPGLAHPAGEQFF. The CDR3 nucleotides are TGTGCCACCAGCAGGGGGAAACCGGGACTAGCCCATCCTGCAGGTGAGCAGTTCTTC.

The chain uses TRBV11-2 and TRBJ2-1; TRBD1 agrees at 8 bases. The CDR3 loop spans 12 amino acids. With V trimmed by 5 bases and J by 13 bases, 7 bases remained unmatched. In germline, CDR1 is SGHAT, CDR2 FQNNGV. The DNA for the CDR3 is TGTGCCAGCAGCACCCAGGGGGCGGCTCAGTTCTTC. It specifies CASSTQGAAQFF.

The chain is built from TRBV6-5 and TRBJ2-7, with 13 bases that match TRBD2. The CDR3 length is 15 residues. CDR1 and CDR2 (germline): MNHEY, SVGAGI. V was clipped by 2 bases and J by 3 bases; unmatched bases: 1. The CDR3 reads CASSYGTSGIYEQYF. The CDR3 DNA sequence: TGTGCCAGCAGTTACGGGACTAGCGGGATCTACGAGCAGTACTTC.

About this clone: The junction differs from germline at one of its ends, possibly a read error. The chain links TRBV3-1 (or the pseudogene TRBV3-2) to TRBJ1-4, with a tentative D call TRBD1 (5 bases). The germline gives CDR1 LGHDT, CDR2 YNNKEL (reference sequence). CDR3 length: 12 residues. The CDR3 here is CASNPKGEKLLF. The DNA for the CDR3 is TGTGCCAGCAACCCAAAAGGGGAAAAACTGCTTTTT.

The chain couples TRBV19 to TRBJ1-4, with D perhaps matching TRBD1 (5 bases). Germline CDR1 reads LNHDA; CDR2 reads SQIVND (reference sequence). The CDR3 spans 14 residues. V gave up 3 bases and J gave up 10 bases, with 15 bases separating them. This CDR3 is CASSIIGEGRKLFF. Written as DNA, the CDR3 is TGTGCCAGTAGTATCATCGGGGAGGGACGAAAACTGTTTTTT.

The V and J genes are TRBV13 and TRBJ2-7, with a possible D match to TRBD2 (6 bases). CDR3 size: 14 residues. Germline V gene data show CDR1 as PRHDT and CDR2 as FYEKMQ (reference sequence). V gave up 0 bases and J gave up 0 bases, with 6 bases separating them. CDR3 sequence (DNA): TGTGCCAGCAGCTTAGGGCGGGACTCCTACGAGCAGTACTTC. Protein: CASSLGRDSYEQYF. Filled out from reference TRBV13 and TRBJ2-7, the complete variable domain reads AAGVIQSPRHLIKEKRETATLKCYPIPRHDTVYWYQQGPGQDPQFLISFYEKMQSDKGSIPDRFSAQQFSDYHSELNMSSLELGDSALYFCASSLGRDSYEQYFGPGTRLTVT.

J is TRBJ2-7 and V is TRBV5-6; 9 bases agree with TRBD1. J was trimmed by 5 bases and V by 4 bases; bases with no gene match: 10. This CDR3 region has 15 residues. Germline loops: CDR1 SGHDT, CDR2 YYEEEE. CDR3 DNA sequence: TGTGCCAGCAGCGGCGCCGGGACAGGGAACAACGAGCAGTACTTC. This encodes CASSGAGTGNNEQYF.

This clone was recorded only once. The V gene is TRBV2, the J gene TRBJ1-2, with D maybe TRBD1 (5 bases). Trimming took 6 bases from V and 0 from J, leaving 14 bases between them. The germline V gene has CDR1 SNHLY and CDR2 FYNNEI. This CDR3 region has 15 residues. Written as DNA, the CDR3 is TGTGCCAGCAGCCAAGGGTGGGGGGCTAACTATGGCTACACCTTC. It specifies CASSQGWGANYGYTF.

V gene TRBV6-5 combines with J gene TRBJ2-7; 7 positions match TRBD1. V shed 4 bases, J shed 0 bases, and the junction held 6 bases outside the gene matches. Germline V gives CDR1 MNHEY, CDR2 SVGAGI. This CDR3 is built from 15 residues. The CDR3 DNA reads TGTGCCAGCAGTTTAGGGACAGATCTCTCCTACGAGCAGTACTTC. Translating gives CASSLGTDLSYEQYF.

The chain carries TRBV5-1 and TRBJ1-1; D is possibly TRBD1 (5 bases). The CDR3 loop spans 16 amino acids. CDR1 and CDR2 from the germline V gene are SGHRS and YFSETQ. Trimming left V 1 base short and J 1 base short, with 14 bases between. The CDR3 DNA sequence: TGCGCCAGCAGCTTGCAGGGTCCTGAGAGGAACACTGAAGCTTTCTTT. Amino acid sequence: CASSLQGPERNTEAFF.

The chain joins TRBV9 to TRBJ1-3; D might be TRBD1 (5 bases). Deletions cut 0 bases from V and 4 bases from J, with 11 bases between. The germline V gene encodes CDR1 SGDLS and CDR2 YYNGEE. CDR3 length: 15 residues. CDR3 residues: CASSVGGGVGNTIYF. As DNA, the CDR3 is TGTGCCAGCAGCGTAGGAGGAGGGGTAGGAAACACCATATATTTT.

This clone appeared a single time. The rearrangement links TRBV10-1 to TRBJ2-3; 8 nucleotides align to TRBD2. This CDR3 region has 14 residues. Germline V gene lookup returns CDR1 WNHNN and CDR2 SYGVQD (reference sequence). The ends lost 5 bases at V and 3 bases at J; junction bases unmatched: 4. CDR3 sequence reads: CASSPLAGTDTQYF. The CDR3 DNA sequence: TGCGCCAGCAGTCCTTTAGCGGGGACAGATACGCAGTATTTT.

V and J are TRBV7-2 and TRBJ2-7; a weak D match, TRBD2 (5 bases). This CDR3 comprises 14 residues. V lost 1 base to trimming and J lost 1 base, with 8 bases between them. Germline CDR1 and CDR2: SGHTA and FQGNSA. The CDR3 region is CASSLVTGSYEQYF. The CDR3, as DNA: TGTGCCAGCAGCTTAGTAACGGGATCCTACGAGCAGTACTTC.

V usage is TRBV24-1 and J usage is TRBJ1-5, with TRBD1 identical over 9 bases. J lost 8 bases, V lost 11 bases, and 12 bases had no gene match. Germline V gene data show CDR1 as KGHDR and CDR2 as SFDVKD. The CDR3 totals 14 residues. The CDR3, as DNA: TGTGCCATACAGGGGGCGCCGGTCCCAAAGCCCCAGCATTTT. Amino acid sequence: CAIQGAPVPKPQHF.

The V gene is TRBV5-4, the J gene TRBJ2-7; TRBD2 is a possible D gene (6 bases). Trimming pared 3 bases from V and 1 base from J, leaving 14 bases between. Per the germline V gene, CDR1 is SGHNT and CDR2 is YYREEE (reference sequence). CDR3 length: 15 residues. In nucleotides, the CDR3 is TGTGCCAGCAGCTCACCGGGACTGGAATCCTACGAGCAGTACTTC. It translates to CASSSPGLESYEQYF.

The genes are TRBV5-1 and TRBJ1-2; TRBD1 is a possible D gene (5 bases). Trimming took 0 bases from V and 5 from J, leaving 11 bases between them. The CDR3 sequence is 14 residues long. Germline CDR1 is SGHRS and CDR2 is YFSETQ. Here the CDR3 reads CASSLGGARYGYTF. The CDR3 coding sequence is TGCGCCAGCAGCTTGGGTGGGGCGCGGTATGGCTACACCTTC.

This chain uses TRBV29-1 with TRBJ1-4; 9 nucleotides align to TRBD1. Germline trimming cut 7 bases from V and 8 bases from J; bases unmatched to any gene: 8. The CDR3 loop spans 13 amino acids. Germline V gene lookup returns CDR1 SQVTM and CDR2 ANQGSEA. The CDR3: CSGGQGFGEKLFF. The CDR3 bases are TGCAGCGGGGGACAGGGATTCGGAGAAAAACTGTTTTTT.

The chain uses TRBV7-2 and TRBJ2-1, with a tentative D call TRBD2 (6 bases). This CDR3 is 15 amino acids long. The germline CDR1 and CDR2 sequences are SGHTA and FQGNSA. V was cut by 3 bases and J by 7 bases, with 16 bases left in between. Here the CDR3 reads CASSFTGLRGNEQFF. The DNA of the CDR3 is TGTGCCAGCAGCTTTACGGGACTCAGAGGGAATGAGCAGTTCTTC.

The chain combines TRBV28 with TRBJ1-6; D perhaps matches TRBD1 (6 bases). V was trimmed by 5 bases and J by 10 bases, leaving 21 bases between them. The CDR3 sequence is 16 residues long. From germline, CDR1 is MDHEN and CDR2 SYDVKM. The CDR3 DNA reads TGTGCCAGCAGTCCCGCCGGGGAGGGGGAGTGGTCACCCCTCCACTTT. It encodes CASSPAGEGEWSPLHF.